The 5 T cell receptor beta chains listed next were all sequenced from one sample in a study of blood T cell repertoires in COVID-19. Libraries were prepared by immunoSEQ multiplex PCR; TCRdb keeps only in-frame clonotypes and omits some of them. The sample records under 200,000 clones, 65% to 90% being singletons. The specimen was PBMCs or T cells enriched from blood (not recorded which). These receptors were obtained from a woman aged 55-75 years with acute COVID-19.

The genes are TRBV19 and TRBJ1-2; 8 bases line up with TRBD1. The CDR3 runs 13 residues. Germline CDR1 and CDR2: LNHDA and SQIVND (reference sequence). Trimming took 3 bases from V and 5 from J; bases not matched to a gene: 2. DNA of the CDR3: TGTGCCAGTAGTATCGACAGGGGATATGGCTACACCTTC. This codes for CASSIDRGYGYTF.

This clone was detected only a few times. The chain combines TRBV5-6 with TRBJ2-7, with D possibly TRBD1 on 6 matching bases. Trimming took 1 base from V and 8 from J, leaving 19 bases between them. The germline gives CDR1 SGHDT, CDR2 YYEEEE. CDR3 length: 15 amino acids. In DNA, the CDR3 is TGTGCCAGCAGCTTGCTGAATGACGACAGGACCAAGCAGTACGTC. Translating it yields CASSLLNDDRTKQYV.

V is TRBV6-2 or TRBV6-3 and J is TRBJ1-2; D may be TRBD1 (6 bases). CDR1 MNHEY and CDR2 SVGEGT come from the germline V gene. The CDR3 runs 14 residues. The V end lost 5 bases, the J end lost 8 bases, and 18 bases lay between the germline ends. The CDR3 DNA reads TGTGCCAGCAGTCCATCCACAGGGAAAGGCGGCTACACCTTC. Translated: CASSPSTGKGGYTF.

CDR3 sequence: CASSFGTSGENEQFF. For the CDR3, the DNA is TGTGCCAGCAGCTTCGGGACTAGCGGGGAAAATGAGCAGTTCTTC. The chain carries TRBV7-8 and TRBJ2-1; TRBD2 aligns across 13 bases. The CDR3 is made up of 15 amino acids. J gave up 7 bases and V 3 bases, and 3 bases lay outside the gene matches. Germline V lookup: CDR1 SGHVS, CDR2 FQNEAQ.

This chain joins TRBV4-1 and TRBJ2-7; D is unresolved. The CDR3 consists of 14 residues. Between the trimmed V and J ends, which lost 1 base and 2 bases, there was a span of 9 bases. Germline V gene sequence: CDR1 MGHRA, CDR2 YSYEKL. For the CDR3, the DNA is TGCGCCAGCAGCCAAGTTGGCCAACCCTACGAGCAGTACTTC. This sequence encodes CASSQVGQPYEQYF.